What follows are 18 T cell receptor beta chains derived from one specimen sequenced in a study of CD8 T cells in ankylosing spondylitis (dated by TCRdb to 2016 to 2017). Here is what the overall study found, with its caveats: Blood from ankylosing spondylitis patients appeared to be characterized by a TCR beta motif made up of under ten highly homologous amino acid variants.

Antigens of these TCRs are unknown. Library preparation was by 5' RACE. Sequencing instrument: Illumina HiSeq 2500. TCRdb cleaned the public reads at Q25 with fastp, built clones with MiXCR and kept in-frame beta chains. One record per CDR3 amino acid sequence lists the most common genes and DNA. The sample data list 200,000 to 250,000 distinct CDR3 sequences, and about 16% of these were observed just once. About two fifths of the sample is in the top ten clones. Sample: blood, either unsorted or a sorted T cell fraction (not recorded which). These receptors were collected from a male donor with ankylosing spondylitis.

This clonotype was seen more than once but under ten times. V is TRBV5-1 and J is TRBJ2-7; 7 bases map to TRBD2. The CDR3 has 12 amino acids. Germline loops: CDR1 SGHRS, CDR2 YFSETQ. J was trimmed by 10 bases and V by 0 bases; bases with no gene match: 4. The CDR3 here is CASSLEAGDQYF. In nucleotides, the CDR3 is TGCGCCAGCAGCTTGGAGGCGGGAGACCAGTACTTC.

This clonotype was detected a few times. J is TRBJ2-7 and V is TRBV20-1, with D possibly being TRBD2 (6 bases). There are 14 residues in the CDR3. Trimming removed 1 base at V and 2 bases at J, with 12 bases between. Germline-derived CDR1 and CDR2 are DFQATT and SNEGSKA (reference sequence). Written as DNA, the CDR3 is TGCAGTGCTAGAGGACTAGGCCTAACCTACGAGCAGTACTTC. As protein: CSARGLGLTYEQYF.

V and J are TRBV15 and TRBJ1-1, with D possibly matching TRBD1 (5 bases). Per germline, CDR1 LNHNV and CDR2 YYDKDF (reference sequence). Trimming shortened V by 6 bases and J by 1 base, and 9 bases separated the two germline ends. The CDR3 has 13 residues. CDR3: CATRWGGNTEAFF. The CDR3 nucleotides are TGTGCCACCAGGTGGGGGGGGAACACTGAAGCTTTCTTT. Complete variable domain (other parts from reference TRBV15 and TRBJ1-1): DAMVIQNPRYQVTQFGKPVTLSCSQTLNHNVMYWYQQKSSQAPKLLFHYYDKDFNNEADTPDNFQSRRPNTSFCFLDIRSPGLGDTAMYLCATRWGGNTEAFFGQGTRLTVV.

The chain has TRBV7-9 and TRBJ2-5, with D maybe TRBD2 (5 bases). V was shortened by 5 bases and J by 2 bases, with 12 bases between the two germline ends. CDR3 length: 14 residues. CDR1 SEHNR and CDR2 FQNEAQ come from the germline V gene (reference sequence). CDR3 DNA: TGTGCCAGCAGCCACTGGGAGCTACAAGAGACCCAGTACTTC. Translated: CASSHWELQETQYF.

The chain has TRBV5-6 and TRBJ2-7; TRBD2 matches 8 bases. Per the germline V gene, CDR1 is SGHDT and CDR2 is YYEEEE. The CDR3 is 12 amino acids. Germline trimming cut 6 bases from V and 6 bases from J; bases unmatched to any gene: 5. The CDR3 loop reads CASTYGGGEQYF. Here the CDR3 DNA reads TGTGCCAGCACTTACGGGGGGGGCGAGCAGTACTTC.

This clonotype was detected many times. The chain's CDR3 is CASSDSASSYNEQFF. The CDR3 coding sequence is TGTGCCAGCAGTGACTCCGCGAGCTCCTACAATGAGCAGTTCTTC. J is TRBJ2-1 and V is TRBV12-3 or TRBV12-4; D unresolved. Trimming left V 5 bases short and J 0 bases short, with 11 bases between. This CDR3 is built from 15 residues.

V and J are TRBV10-3 and TRBJ2-2; D might be TRBD1 (6 bases). The CDR3 has 13 amino acids. V lost 6 bases to trimming and J lost 6 bases, with 11 bases between them. Germline V lookup: CDR1 ENHRY, CDR2 SYGVKD. CDR3: CAIRQDSSGELFF. DNA of the CDR3: TGTGCCATCAGGCAGGACAGTTCCGGGGAGCTGTTTTTT.

J is TRBJ2-7 and V is TRBV28, with 10 bases that match TRBD2. Germline V gene lookup returns CDR1 MDHEN and CDR2 SYDVKM. CDR3 size: 20 residues. The V segment lost 6 bases and the J segment 2 bases; nucleotides outside the gene matches: 22. The CDR3 spells CASSTRRLAGAADRPYEQYF. The CDR3 coding sequence is TGTGCCAGCAGCACCCGGCGGCTAGCGGGGGCAGCAGACCGACCCTACGAGCAGTACTTC.

This clonotype was seen more than once but under ten times. The rearrangement uses TRBV5-5 and TRBJ2-1, with 11 bases matching TRBD1. The CDR3 is 16 residues long. Germline CDR1 is SGHKS and CDR2 is YYEKEE (reference sequence). J gave up 5 bases and V 2 bases, and 6 bases lay outside the gene matches. The CDR3 sequence: CASSFGDRGVDNEQFF. CDR3 bases: TGTGCCAGCAGCTTCGGGGACAGGGGGGTAGACAATGAGCAGTTCTTC. The full variable domain, its missing parts supplied by reference TRBV5-5 and TRBJ2-1, is DAGVTQSPTHLIKTRGQQVTLRCSPISGHKSVSWYQQVLGQGPQFIFQYYEKEERGRGNFPDRFSARQFPNYSSELNVNALLLGDSALYLCASSFGDRGVDNEQFFGPGTRLTVL.

This clonotype was counted only a few times. The DNA of the CDR3 is TGCGCCAGCAGCCAAGCCCACATGGTCGGCACTGAAGCTTTCTTT. Its translation is CASSQAHMVGTEAFF. The rearrangement links TRBV4-3 to TRBJ1-1; D gene unclear. The germline V and J ends were trimmed by 1 base and 4 bases, with 13 bases remaining between them. Germline CDR1 and CDR2: LGHNA and YSLEER. The CDR3 is 15 amino acids.

This clonotype was recorded many times. V gene TRBV4-1 combines with J gene TRBJ2-1; D not resolved. The CDR3 length is 12 residues. Trimming left V 2 bases short and J 5 bases short, with 4 bases between. Germline assignment: CDR1 MGHRA and CDR2 YSYEKL. In DNA form, the CDR3 reads TGCGCCAGCAGCCAACCTAACAATGAGCAGTTCTTC. Its translation is CASSQPNNEQFF.

The chain recombines TRBV6-2 or TRBV6-3 with TRBJ2-7, with D possibly matching TRBD2 (6 bases). V was shortened by 8 bases and J by 2 bases, with 10 bases between the two germline ends. This CDR3 region has 12 residues. CDR1 and CDR2 (germline): MNHEY, SVGEGT. The CDR3 region has the DNA TGTGCCAGCGAGGGACTTCCCTACGAGCAGTACTTC. It codes for CASEGLPYEQYF.

The CDR3: CVSSPGTSTETQYF. The CDR3 bases are TGTGTTAGCAGCCCTGGGACTTCCACAGAGACCCAGTACTTC. This sequence joins TRBV7-7 and TRBJ2-5; possible D gene TRBD2, 6 bases. CDR3 length: 14 residues. Germline CDR1 is SSHAT and CDR2 is FNYEAQ (reference sequence).

This clonotype was found a few times. This chain links TRBV28 with TRBJ2-3, with unresolved D. The germline gives CDR1 MDHEN, CDR2 SYDVKM. V gave up 6 bases and J gave up 0 bases, with 16 bases separating them. This CDR3 has 16 residues. The CDR3, as DNA: TGTGCCAGCAGCGCCTCATACGGATATAGCACAGATACGCAGTATTTT. Protein sequence: CASSASYGYSTDTQYF.

This chain uses TRBV3-1 with TRBJ2-1; 12 nucleotides match TRBD1. Germline assignment: CDR1 LGHDT and CDR2 YNNKEL (reference sequence). The CDR3 is 16 residues long. Trimming took 0 bases from V and 8 from J; bases not matched to a gene: 5. The CDR3 spells CASSQDWGTGGDEQFF. CDR3 nucleotides: TGTGCCAGCAGCCAAGACTGGGGGACAGGGGGCGATGAGCAGTTCTTC.

The chain combines TRBV12-3 or TRBV12-4 with TRBJ2-2; D not certain. Trimming took off 7 bases at V and 5 bases at J, with 11 bases between the two ends. CDR3 length: 13 amino acids. The CDR3 loop is CASTETDTGELFF. CDR3 DNA sequence: TGTGCCAGCACCGAAACGGATACCGGGGAGCTGTTTTTT.

This clonotype was seen more than once but under ten times. The V call is TRBV20-1, the J call TRBJ1-5; D is unclear. Looked up from germline, CDR1 is DFQATT and CDR2 is SNEGSKA (reference sequence). The germline V and J ends were trimmed by 0 bases and 9 bases, with 9 bases remaining between them. The CDR3 spans 12 residues. The CDR3: CSARDLGMPQHF. CDR3 sequence (DNA): TGCAGTGCTAGAGATTTGGGAATGCCCCAGCATTTT.

V is TRBV24-1 and J is TRBJ2-7; a weak D match, TRBD2 (11 bases). Trimming took 5 bases from V and 3 from J, leaving 22 bases between them. CDR3 length equals 17 residues. Germline values: CDR1 KGHDR, CDR2 SFDVKD. The CDR3 sequence: CATSGRTGGLADYEQYF. The CDR3, as DNA: TGTGCCACCAGTGGCAGGACAGGGGGACTAGCGGACTACGAGCAGTACTTC.